Following are 16 T cell receptor beta chains from one sample sequenced in a study of blood T cell dynamics during melanoma immunotherapy (dated by TCRdb to between 2020 and 2021). Per the publication, the time point label means: week 3, after first cycle of checkpoint inhibitor. The library relied on the immunoSEQ multiplex PCR assay. TCRdb provides this immuneACCESS table in a form limited to in-frame rearrangements. Some clones are lacking; in checked studies, under half of them reflect an unresolved V gene, and why the rest are absent is not known. This sample lists more than 8,500 clones; roughly nine tenths were detected once. Of the sample, 6.3% is held by the ten largest clones. The material sequenced was blood, taken from a patient treated with checkpoint blockade. The receptors derive from a human donor with melanoma.

The J gene is TRBJ1-1, the V gene TRBV29-1; TRBD1 is a possible D gene (6 bases). The CDR3 runs 18 residues. Germline CDR1 is SQVTM and CDR2 is ANQGSEA. Trimming removed 1 base from V and 0 bases from J, with 21 bases in between. The CDR3 DNA sequence: TGCAGCGTTGAAGGCCCTCTTGGGGGCAGGCTAATGAACACTGAAGCTTTCTTT. This translates into CSVEGPLGGRLMNTEAFF.

The rearrangement joins TRBV28 to TRBJ1-5; 9 bases are a match to TRBD1. The CDR3 totals 15 residues. Losses at the gene ends were 7 bases for V and 5 bases for J; bases not matched to a gene: 9. Germline V gives CDR1 MDHEN, CDR2 SYDVKM. The CDR3 reads CASTAGTGRDQPQHF. CDR3 DNA: TGTGCCAGCACCGCTGGGACAGGGCGCGATCAGCCCCAGCATTTT.

This chain connects TRBV4-3 to TRBJ2-7, with 7 bases identical to TRBD1. CDR1 is LGHNA and CDR2 is YSLEER in the germline V gene. Trimming cost V 3 bases and J 3 bases; bases outside gene matches: 11. The CDR3 consists of 16 residues. The CDR3 sequence: CASSHSVTGESYEQYF. The CDR3 DNA sequence: TGCGCCAGCAGCCATTCGGTAACAGGGGAAAGCTACGAGCAGTACTTC.

The chain has TRBV5-1 and TRBJ1-5, with D hard to call. This CDR3 has 15 amino acids. Trimming pared 1 base from V and 4 bases from J, leaving 12 bases between. The germline gives CDR1 SGHRS, CDR2 YFSETQ. CDR3: CASSLNGLGNQPQHF. Written as DNA, the CDR3 is TGCGCCAGCAGCTTGAATGGGTTAGGAAATCAGCCCCAGCATTTT.

This clone was seen only a few times. The CDR3 nucleotides are TGTGCCAGCAGGGCGCCGGGGGTGTACAATGAGCAGTTCTTC. Translating it yields CASRAPGVYNEQFF. The chain links TRBV28 to TRBJ2-1, with D maybe TRBD2 (6 bases). Trimming removed 6 bases at V and 4 bases at J, with 13 bases between. Germline V gives CDR1 MDHEN, CDR2 SYDVKM. This CDR3 is 14 amino acids long.

The chain has TRBV27 and TRBJ2-7, with 7 bases identical to TRBD1. Trimming cost V 6 bases and J 2 bases; bases outside gene matches: 4. Germline loops: CDR1 MNHEY, CDR2 SMNVEV (reference sequence). The CDR3 is 13 residues long. Here the CDR3 DNA reads TGTGCCAGCAGCTGGGGACAGCCCTACGAGCAGTACTTC. This codes for CASSWGQPYEQYF.

The chain is built from TRBV9 and TRBJ2-7; no clear D. V dropped 3 bases and J dropped 0 bases, with 10 bases sitting between them. Germline assignment: CDR1 SGDLS and CDR2 YYNGEE. The CDR3 is 14 residues long. Here the CDR3 DNA reads TGTGCCAGCAGCGGGACCAAAAACTCCTACGAGCAGTACTTC. Encoded protein: CASSGTKNSYEQYF.

The chain couples TRBV7-2 to TRBJ2-1; D gene unclear. Germline V CDR1 and CDR2: SGHTA, FQGNSA. Trimming took 4 bases from V and 7 from J, leaving 11 bases between them. CDR3 length: 13 residues. The DNA of the CDR3 is TGTGCCAGCAGCTCGTCCTACGATAATGAGCAGTTCTTC. This gives the protein CASSSSYDNEQFF.

The J gene is TRBJ2-2, the V gene TRBV5-6, with 8 positions matching TRBD1. This CDR3 is 15 amino acids long. V lost 4 bases, J lost 6 bases, and 8 bases stayed unmatched. Germline values: CDR1 SGHDT, CDR2 YYEEEE. CDR3 sequence: CASSHLTGVAGELFF. CDR3 nucleotide sequence: TGTGCCAGCAGCCACCTGACAGGGGTAGCCGGGGAGCTGTTTTTT. Full variable domain (rest looked up from reference TRBV5-6 and TRBJ2-2): DAGVTQSPTHLIKTRGQQVTLRCSPKSGHDTVSWYQQALGQGPQFIFQYYEEEERQRGNFPDRFSGHQFPNYSSELNVNALLLGDSALYLCASSHLTGVAGELFFGEGSRLTVL.

The chain uses TRBV7-2 and TRBJ1-4; D call uncertain. Per the germline V gene, CDR1 is SGHTA and CDR2 is FQGNSA. This CDR3 region has 14 residues. Trimming cost V 4 bases and J 8 bases, with 14 bases left between them. CDR3 loop: CASSSSGPWEKLFF. The CDR3 nucleotides read TGTGCCAGCAGCTCAAGCGGACCATGGGAAAAACTGTTTTTT.

The V call is TRBV4-3, the J call TRBJ2-7; 7 bases map to TRBD2. J lost 1 base, V lost 0 bases, and 6 bases had no gene match. CDR1 and CDR2 from the germline V gene are LGHNA and YSLEER. This CDR3 is 16 amino acids long. CDR3 in amino acids: CASSQDYGGSSYEQYF. CDR3 sequence (DNA): TGCGCCAGCAGCCAAGATTACGGCGGGAGTTCCTACGAGCAGTACTTC.

The genes are TRBV7-9 and TRBJ2-7, with TRBD1 identical over 10 bases. The CDR3 has 17 residues. Germline assignment: CDR1 SEHNR and CDR2 FQNEAQ (reference sequence). V lost 3 bases to trimming and J lost 3 bases; unmatched junction nucleotides: 11. CDR3 bases: TGTGCCAGCAGCTTGGAAGTAACGGGACAGGGGAGCTACGAGCAGTACTTC. This sequence encodes CASSLEVTGQGSYEQYF.

This clone has a handful of counts. The chain uses TRBV7-9 and TRBJ1-2; maybe TRBD1 (6 bases). Germline V gives CDR1 SEHNR, CDR2 FQNEAQ (reference sequence). Trimming cost V 2 bases and J 2 bases, with 18 bases left between them. The length of the CDR3 is 17 residues. The CDR3 DNA reads TGTGCCAGCAGCTTAACCCCCGGGGGGGCATTCAACTATGGCTACACCTTC. This translates into CASSLTPGGAFNYGYTF.

V and J are TRBV28 and TRBJ2-3; 10 bases are a match to TRBD1. Germline V lookup: CDR1 MDHEN, CDR2 SYDVKM. The V gene end was trimmed by 6 bases and the J gene end by 2 bases; junction bases not matched to a gene: 8. The CDR3 spans 16 residues. The CDR3 loop is CASSPAGTGDTDTQYF. The CDR3 DNA reads as TGTGCCAGCAGCCCTGCCGGGACAGGGGACACAGATACGCAGTATTTT.

V usage is TRBV4-2 and J usage is TRBJ1-6, with D uncertain. CDR3 length: 15 amino acids. The germline V gene encodes CDR1 LGHNA and CDR2 YNFKEQ. Trimming left V 0 bases short and J 7 bases short, with 10 bases between. In DNA form, the CDR3 reads TGTGCCAGCAGCCAAGACAAGGGTGGGAATTCACCCCTCCACTTT. Protein sequence: CASSQDKGGNSPLHF.

A single count supports this clone. The chain couples TRBV4-2 to TRBJ1-3; D is undetermined. V was cut by 1 base and J by 3 bases, with 16 bases left in between. The CDR3 loop spans 17 amino acids. Germline CDR1 is LGHNA and CDR2 is YNFKEQ. The CDR3 DNA follows: TGTGCCAGCAGCCAAGCCGTGACAATATATGATGGAAACACCATATATTTT. Amino acids: CASSQAVTIYDGNTIYF.